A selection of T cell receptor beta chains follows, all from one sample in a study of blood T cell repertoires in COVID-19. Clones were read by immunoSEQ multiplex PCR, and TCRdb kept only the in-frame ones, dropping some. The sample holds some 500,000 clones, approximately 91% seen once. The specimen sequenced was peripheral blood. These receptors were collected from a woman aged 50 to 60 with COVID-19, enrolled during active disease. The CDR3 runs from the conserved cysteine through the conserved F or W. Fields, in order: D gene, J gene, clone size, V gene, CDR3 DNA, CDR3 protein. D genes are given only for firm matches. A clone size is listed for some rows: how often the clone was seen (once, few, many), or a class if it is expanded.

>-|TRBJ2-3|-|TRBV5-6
TGTGCCAGCAGCTTCTCTACCGATACGCAGTATTTT
CASSFSTDTQYF
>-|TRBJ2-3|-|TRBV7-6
TGTGCCAGCAGCTTAGCGGGGACTGGGAGCACAGATACGCAGTATTTT
CASSLAGTGSTDTQYF
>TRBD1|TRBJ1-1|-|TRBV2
TGTGCCAGCAGTGAAAGTGGGACAGCTTACACTGAAGCTTTCTTT
CASSESGTAYTEAFF
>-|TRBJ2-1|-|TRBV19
TGTGCCAGTAGTCCTCGGGAGTCGGAGCAGTTCTTC
CASSPRESEQFF
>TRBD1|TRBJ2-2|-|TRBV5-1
TGCGCCAGCAGCTTGGGACAGGGGATGAACACCGGGGAGCTGTTTTTT
CASSLGQGMNTGELFF
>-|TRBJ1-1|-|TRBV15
TGTGCCACCAGCAGAGCGGGGGTGTGGGACACTGAAGCTTTCTTT
CATSRAGVWDTEAFF
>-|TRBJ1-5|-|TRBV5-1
TGCGCCAGCAGCTTGTTGCCAGGGAACAATCAGCCCCAGCATTTT
CASSLLPGNNQPQHF
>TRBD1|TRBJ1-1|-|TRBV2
TGTGCCAGCAGTCTCAGGGGGCAGTTAGGGAACACTGAAGCTTTCTTT
CASSLRGQLGNTEAFF
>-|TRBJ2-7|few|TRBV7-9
TGTGCCAGCAGTTCACAGGGCTACGAGCAGTACTTC
CASSSQGYEQYF
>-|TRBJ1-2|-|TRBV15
TGTGCCACCAGCAGAGAAGAGAGCTATGGCTACACCTTC
CATSREESYGYTF
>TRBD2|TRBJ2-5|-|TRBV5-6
TGTGCCAGCAGCTTCCAGTCACTAGCGGCCTTAGGGACCCAGTACTTC
CASSFQSLAALGTQYF
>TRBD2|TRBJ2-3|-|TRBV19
TGTGCCAGTAGTATCCCTATAGCGGGGGGCTCCGGAGATACGCAGTATTTT
CASSIPIAGGSGDTQYF
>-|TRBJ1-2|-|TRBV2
TGTGCCAGCAACCAGGGCGGCTATGGCTACACCTTC
CASNQGGYGYTF
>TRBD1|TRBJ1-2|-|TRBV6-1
TGTGCCAGCAGTGAACAGGGGGCGAGTCTTAACTATGGCTACACTTTC
CASSEQGASLNYGYTF
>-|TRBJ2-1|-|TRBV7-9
TGTGCCAGCAACCCAGGAGGCAATTCTAATGAGCAGTTCTTC
CASNPGGNSNEQFF
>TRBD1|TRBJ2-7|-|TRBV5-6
TGTGCCAGCAGCCTGGACAGGACCCACGAGCAGTACTTC
CASSLDRTHEQYF
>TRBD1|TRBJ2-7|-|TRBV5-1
TGCGCCAGCAGCTTGGGGGACAGGGCTCGTGAGCAGTACTTC
CASSLGDRAREQYF
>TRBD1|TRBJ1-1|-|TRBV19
TGTGCCAGTAGTACCGGGGACAGGGAGGGGACTGAAGCTTTCTTT
CASSTGDREGTEAFF
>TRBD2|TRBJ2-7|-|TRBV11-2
TGTGCCAGCAGCTTAGGTAGCGGGGGACCCTGGTTCCACGAGCAGTACTTC
CASSLGSGGPWFHEQYF
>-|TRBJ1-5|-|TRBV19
TGTGCCAGTAGTATACTGGGGGCCATCAATCAGCCCCAGCATTTT
CASSILGAINQPQHF
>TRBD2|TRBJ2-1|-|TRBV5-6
TGTGCCAGCAGCAGGCTAGCGGCTTCCTACAATGAGCAGTTCTTC
CASSRLAASYNEQFF
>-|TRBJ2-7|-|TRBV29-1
TGCAGCGCGCAGTCTGTCGAGCAGTACTTC
CSAQSVEQYF
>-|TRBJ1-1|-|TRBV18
TGTGCCAGCTCACCAGGCAGGGAACCTGAAGCTTTCTTT
CASSPGREPEAFF
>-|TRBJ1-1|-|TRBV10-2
TGCGCCACCAAACAGGGAACTGAAGCTTTCTTT
CATKQGTEAFF
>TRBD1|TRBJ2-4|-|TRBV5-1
TGCGCCAGCAGCCCCCGGACAGGGCATAACATTCAGTACTTC
CASSPRTGHNIQYF
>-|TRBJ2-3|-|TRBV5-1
TGCGCCAGCAGCTTGGATTTGGGGCCAGATACGCAGTATTTT
CASSLDLGPDTQYF
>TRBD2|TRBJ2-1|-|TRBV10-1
TGCGCCAGCAGCCGATCGACTAGCGGGGTTTTAAATGAGCAGTTCTTC
CASSRSTSGVLNEQFF
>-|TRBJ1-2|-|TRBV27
TGTGCCAGCAGTCTGTCGACAGCTCCCTATGGCTACACCTTC
CASSLSTAPYGYTF
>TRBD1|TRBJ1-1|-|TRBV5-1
TGCGCCAGCAGCTTGGAGTGGGACAGGGAAGCTTTCTTT
CASSLEWDREAFF
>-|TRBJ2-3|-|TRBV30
TGTGCCTGGATTCCCCTAGCGCGTGATACGCAGTATTTT
CAWIPLARDTQYF
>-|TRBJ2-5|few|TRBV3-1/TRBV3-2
TGTGCCAGCAGCCAAGTTCGAGAGACCCAGTACTTC
CASSQVRETQYF
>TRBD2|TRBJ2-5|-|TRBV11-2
TGTGCCAGCAGCTCCCGGACTAGCGGGGACCAAGAGACCCAGTACTTC
CASSSRTSGDQETQYF
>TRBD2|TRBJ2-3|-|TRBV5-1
TGCGCCAGCAGCTTAAGCGGGGGGCGCACAGATACGCAGTATTTT
CASSLSGGRTDTQYF
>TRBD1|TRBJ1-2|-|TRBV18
TGTGCCAGCTCACCACCGACAGGGCCCTTCAACTATGGCTACACCTTC
CASSPPTGPFNYGYTF
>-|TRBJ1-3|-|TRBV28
TGTGCCAGCAGCAGAGGGGGGGCGGAAGGAAACACCATATATTTT
CASSRGGAEGNTIYF
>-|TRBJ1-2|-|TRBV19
TGTGCCAGTAGTCTGGACAGTTCGTATGGCTACACCTTC
CASSLDSSYGYTF
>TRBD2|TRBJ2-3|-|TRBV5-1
TGCGCCAGCAGCTTGAGTCCTAGCGGGGGCACAGATACGCAGTATTTT
CASSLSPSGGTDTQYF
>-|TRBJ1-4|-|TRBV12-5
TGTGCTAGTGGTTTGGTACCGAAAGACAGTGCAACTAATGAAAAACTGTTTTTT
CASGLVPKDSATNEKLFF
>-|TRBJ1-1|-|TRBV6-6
TGTGCCAGCAGTTACGCGGAGGCTGGCACTGAAGCTTTCTTT
CASSYAEAGTEAFF
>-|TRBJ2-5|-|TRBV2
TGTGCCAGCAGCGATACTAGGTTGGAGACCCAGTACTTC
CASSDTRLETQYF
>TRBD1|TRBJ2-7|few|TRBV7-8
TGTGCCAGCAGCGGGGGACAGCGCTACGAGCAGTACTTC
CASSGGQRYEQYF
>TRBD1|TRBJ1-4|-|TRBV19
TGTGCCAGTAAGGGACAGGGTGGAGAAAAACTGTTTTTT
CASKGQGGEKLFF
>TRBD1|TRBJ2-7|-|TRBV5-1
TGCGCCAGCAGCTTGGGACAGGGGGCGTTCTACGAGCAGTACTTC
CASSLGQGAFYEQYF
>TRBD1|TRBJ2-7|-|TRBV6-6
TGTGCCAGCAGTTACCCGGGACAGGTTGCCTACGAGCAGTACTTC
CASSYPGQVAYEQYF
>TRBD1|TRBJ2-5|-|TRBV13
TGTGCCAGCACCTTAACAGGGGGCGGAGAGACCCAGTACTTC
CASTLTGGGETQYF
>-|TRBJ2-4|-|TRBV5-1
TGCGCCAGCAGCTTGAGGGGGTCTGGAAACATTCAGTACTTC
CASSLRGSGNIQYF
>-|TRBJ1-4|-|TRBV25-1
TGTGCCAGCAGTGAATCGTCTGGCGCGGGACGACCGAATGAAAAACTGTTTTTT
CASSESSGAGRPNEKLFF
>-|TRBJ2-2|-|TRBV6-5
TGTGCCAGCAGTTACTCTCTCGGGTCCGGGGAGCTGTTTTTT
CASSYSLGSGELFF
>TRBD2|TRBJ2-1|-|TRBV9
TGTGCCAGCAGCAGGTCGGAACTAGCGGTGAACAATGAGCAGTTCTTC
CASSRSELAVNNEQFF
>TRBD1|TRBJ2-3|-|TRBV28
TGTGCCAGCAGTTACGGACAGGGGGGCACAGATACGCAGTATTTT
CASSYGQGGTDTQYF
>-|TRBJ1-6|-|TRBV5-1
TGCGCCAGCAGCTTGGAAGGAGGACAGCTTACCTATAATTCACCCCTCCACTTT
CASSLEGGQLTYNSPLHF
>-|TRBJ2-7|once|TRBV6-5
TGTGCCAGCAGTTCTGGCAGGATATCCTACGAGCAGTACTTC
CASSSGRISYEQYF
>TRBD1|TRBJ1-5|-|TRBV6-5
TGTGCCAGCAAAACAGGGGATCAGCCCCAGCATTTT
CASKTGDQPQHF
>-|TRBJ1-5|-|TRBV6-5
TGTGCCAGTTCCACCGCCGGGGAAAATCAGCCCCAGCATTTT
CASSTAGENQPQHF
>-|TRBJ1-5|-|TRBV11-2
TGTGCCAGCAGCCCGGGCAGGGTCAATCAGCCCCAGCATTTT
CASSPGRVNQPQHF
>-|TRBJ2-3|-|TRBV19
TGTGCCAGTAGTATAGGGCGGGACACAGATACGCAGTATTTT
CASSIGRDTDTQYF
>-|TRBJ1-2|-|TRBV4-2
TGTGCCAGCAGACTGGACAGTCTCTATGGCTACACCTTC
CASRLDSLYGYTF
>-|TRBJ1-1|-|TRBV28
TGTGCCAGCAGTCCCCCGACAGGGAACACTGAAGCTTTCTTT
CASSPPTGNTEAFF
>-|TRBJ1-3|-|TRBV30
TGTGCCTGGTATCTGGACACCCTCTCTGGAAACACCATATATTTT
CAWYLDTLSGNTIYF
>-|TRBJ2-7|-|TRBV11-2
TGTGCCAGCAGCCCCACGGACAAACCCCGATGGGGGCAGTACTTC
CASSPTDKPRWGQYF